This TCR beta chain was documented in a study of OX40 agonist ivuxolimab in advanced cancers. Background on the whole study: Ivuxolimab was a fully human IgG2 agonistic monoclonal antibody targeting the costimulatory receptor OX40 (CD134). Intravenous ivuxolimab was administered to patients every 2 weeks at six dose levels: 0.01, 0.1, 0.3, 1.5, 3 and 10 mg/kg. Among the roughly 52 dose-escalation patients, 19 had hepatocellular carcinoma, 15 or so melanoma, 9 renal cell carcinoma and 9 head and neck cancer. The dose-escalation cohort was almost 85% male with a mean age of approximately 60 years, ranging from roughly 20 to 80. Prior anti-PD-1, anti-PD-L1 or anti-CTLA-4 therapy was permitted, and approximately 39% of dose-escalation patients had received checkpoint inhibitors. Three dose-escalation patients achieved partial responses, one with hepatocellular carcinoma and two with cutaneous melanoma. Peripheral TCRbeta sequencing was intended to test whether TCR sequence diversity was altered and clonal T-cell expansion was caused by ivuxolimab. The paper describes the monotherapy dose-escalation part (N = 52 patients) of the phase I trial of ivuxolimab.

The trial excluded patients who had a history of autoimmune disease or were on systemic immunosuppression. Peripheral blood for TCR sequencing was drawn from every dose cohort at baseline, at cycle 4 day 1 and at cycle 7 day 1. Samples were obtained from an open-label, multicenter, first-in-human phase I dose-escalation trial of ivuxolimab. The trial enrolled adults with locally advanced or metastatic head and neck squamous cell, hepatocellular, melanoma or renal cell carcinoma. Before TCR sequencing, CD4+ T cells and CD8+ T cells from peripheral blood were sorted into separate populations. The CDR3 runs 13 amino acids, cysteine and phenylalanine included. The CDR3 DNA has 39 bases and is translated from base 1. At the junction V is shortened by 5 bases and J by 7 bases, with 14 bases in between. The germline V gene (reference sequence) specifies MNHEY as CDR1 and SMNVEV as CDR2. Genomic DNA was extracted from sorted cells for sequencing of the TCRbeta CDR3 region. TCRbeta CDR3 regions were sequenced using the immunoSEQ Assay. As stored in TCRdb, this immuneACCESS dataset retains in-frame rearrangements with V and J assigned. A fraction of the clones does not appear; measured against another copy, unresolved V genes explain less than half of the discrepancy, and the remainder lacks a known reason. Within this sample are around 23,000 clones, with about three quarters of them counted one time only. 15% to 20% of the sample lies in the top ten.

Study-wide findings and limitations: After ivuxolimab, CD8+ T cells had more expanded clones than CD4+ T cells on average. At doses of 0.1 to 3.0 mg/kg, clonal expansion of both CD4+ and CD8+ blood T cells was observed from baseline to week 6. In the 0.1-3.0 mg/kg groups, partial responders were among the patients with the lowest normalized peripheral clonal expansion, particularly in CD8+ T cells. Which antigens the clonally expanded peripheral T cells were specific for was not determined. Low levels of normalized T-cell clonal expansion were also seen in some patients who did not respond.

On this clone itself: Its antigen is currently not known. Nothing much larger sits one base from this clone, and base qualities are not available.

Sequencing used CD4+ or CD8+ T cells sorted from blood, obtained in a trial of the OX40 agonist ivuxolimab. This sequence uses TRBV27 and TRBJ2-5, and TRBD2 may be the D gene, going by 6 matching bases. The receptor was derived from an adult with an advanced solid tumor such as melanoma, head and neck, liver or kidney cancer. At the DNA level, the sequence is TGTGCCAGCAGTAGACGGGACTTTGGGACCCAGTACTTC. This sequence encodes CASSRRDFGTQYF.